A single T cell receptor beta chain is shown here with its context. This clone appeared a single time. The specificity of this receptor is unknown. The record has no base qualities; no much larger clone is one base away. This sample stems from a study of technical replicates of blood from a few donors listed by TCRdb under 2017. Library preparation used the immunoSEQ multiplex PCR assay. Entries here come from immuneACCESS through TCRdb and include only in-frame sequences with V and J called. Some clones fail to appear in such tables; in the studies checked, an unresolved V gene covers under half of the shortfall, and the cause of the remainder is unknown. The sample profile shows 55,000 to 75,000 clones; about nine tenths of them were found once. Together, the top ten hold less than 0.5% of the sample. For CDR1 and CDR2, the germline V gene (reference sequence) lists SSHAT and FNYEAQ. Trimming at the junction amounts to 9 bases on V and 3 bases on J, and the germline ends lie 11 bases apart. The CDR3 runs 13 residues from the cysteine to the phenylalanine. Only the CDR3 DNA stays, 39 bases, in frame from base 1.

Recombination connected TRBV7-7 to TRBJ1-4, and TRBD1 may be the D gene, going by 5 matching bases. This sequence was found in a human donor in good health. Sequenced material: T cells isolated from PBMCs. The CDR3 in this case is CARRGPANEKLFF. The DNA sequence is as follows: TGTGCCAGGCGGGGACCGGCTAATGAAAAACTGTTTTTT. The full variable domain, with segments outside the CDR3 supplied by the reference TRBV7-7 and TRBJ1-4 proteins, appears as GAGVSQSPRYKVTKRGQDVTLRCDPISSHATLYWYQQALGQGPEFLTYFNYEAQPDKSGLPSDRFSAERPEGSISTLTIQRTEQRDSAMYRCARRGPANEKLFFGSGTQLSVL.